This TCR beta chain was identified in a study of blood T cells in healthy people across ages. Study-wide results and limits: A strong correlation between TCR beta diversity and naive T cell percentage was seen.

Concerning this clonotype itself: Its antigen is as yet unknown.

Sample-barcoded 5' priming and a J-beta primer mix drove a second PCR of 7 to 11 cycles. Researchers report that a template-switch adaptor with 12 random nucleotides tagged each cDNA molecule. TCRdb used MiXCR to reprocess the 5' RACE reads, holding one entry per CDR3 protein. The data contain approximately 1.5 million distinct CDR3 sequences, 30% to 40% of them singletons. Every participating donor contributed roughly 10 milliliters of peripheral blood through a draw. Per the germline V gene, CDR1 is LNHNV and CDR2 is YYDKDF (reference sequence). V gave up 3 bases and J gave up 4 bases, with 5 bases separating them. CDR3 size: 12 residues.

The V gene is TRBV15, the J gene TRBJ2-3; D might be TRBD1 or TRBD2, each matching 5 bases. Sequencing was done on a sample of blood. The source is a woman aged 25 to 39 in good health. CDR3 residues: CATSRGADTQYF. CDR3 DNA sequence: TGTGCCACCAGCAGGGGGGCAGATACGCAGTATTTT.